This paragraph reports one TCR beta chain. The antigen is not known. Using roughly 16 ng of total RNA, TCR libraries were made with the QIAseq Immune Repertoire TCR panel. TCRdb reanalysed the reads using MiXCR and keeps one entry per CDR3 protein. The sample records approximately 500 distinct CDR3 sequences, 8% to 9.5% being singletons. The ends were cut back, 4 bases at V and 8 bases at J, with 17 bases in the middle. Germline V lookup: CDR1 GTSNPN, CDR2 SVGIG (reference sequence). The CDR3 has 13 amino acids. Live CD3+CD8+TCRalphabeta+ cells were sorted into four subsets by PD-1 and/or TIGIT. The data are from a study of circulating CD8 cells and anti-PD-1 response in melanoma. Findings and caveats of the study: At M1, fewer than 8% of TRB clonotypes appeared in multiple subsets.

The chain carries TRBV30 and TRBJ1-2; unclear D gene. The source material was CD8+ T cells from PBMCs, sampled at baseline or after one month of anti-PD-1 therapy (not recorded which). This TCR derives from a human donor with melanoma. The CDR3 here is CAWTLGWAQGYTF. CDR3 coding DNA: TGTGCCTGGACCTTGGGGTGGGCGCAGGGCTACACCTTC.